The 21 T cell receptor beta chains in this list originate from one sample, sequenced in a study of blood T cell repertoires in COVID-19. Using immunoSEQ multiplex PCR, the repertoire was profiled, and TCRdb retains in-frame clones only, with some absent. The data hold tens of thousands of clones, with around 83% observed a single time. The sequencing input was peripheral blood. Source of these receptors: a man of 80 years or more with active COVID-19.

The chain carries TRBV10-3 and TRBJ1-1; 10 bases map to TRBD1. V lost 6 bases and J lost 0; bases outside the gene matches: 7. Germline CDR1 is ENHRY and CDR2 is SYGVKD. This CDR3 has 16 residues. The DNA for the CDR3 is TGTGCCATCAGACCCGGGACAGGGGTCATGAACACTGAAGCTTTCTTT. Its translation is CAIRPGTGVMNTEAFF.

V is TRBV5-1 and J is TRBJ2-1; perhaps TRBD1 as D (7 bases). The CDR3 is made up of 16 amino acids. With 0 bases removed from V and 4 bases from J, the gap between germline ends came to 14 bases. CDR1 is SGHRS, CDR2 YFSETQ, per germline. For the CDR3, the DNA is TGCGCCAGCAGCTTGGCCGCTGCGGGACAGTACAATGAGCAGTTCTTC. This gives the protein CASSLAAAGQYNEQFF.

The chain joins TRBV7-2 to TRBJ1-1, with 9 nucleotides matching TRBD1. Looked up from germline, CDR1 is SGHTA and CDR2 is FQGNSA. J was trimmed by 4 bases and V by 5 bases; bases with no gene match: 5. This CDR3 region has 14 residues. In DNA form, the CDR3 reads TGTGCCAGCAGCCGGGACAGGGTTTTCACTGAAGCTTTCTTT. This translates into CASSRDRVFTEAFF. The full variable domain, with the rest looked up from reference TRBV7-2 and TRBJ1-1, is GAGVSQSPSNKVTEKGKDVELRCDPISGHTALYWYRQSLGQGLEFLIYFQGNSAPDKSGLPSDRFSAERTGGSVSTLTIQRTQQEDSAVYLCASSRDRVFTEAFFGQGTRLTVV.

The chain couples TRBV3-1 (or the pseudogene TRBV3-2) to TRBJ2-5; 12 bases are shared with TRBD2. Germline trimming cut 3 bases from V and 5 bases from J; bases unmatched to any gene: 13. Germline values: CDR1 LGHDT, CDR2 YNNKEL (reference sequence). The CDR3 sequence is 18 residues long. CDR3 in amino acids: CASSQHLPGTSGWETQYF. DNA of the CDR3: TGTGCCAGCAGCCAGCACTTACCCGGGACTAGCGGGTGGGAGACCCAGTACTTC.

This chain connects TRBV2 to TRBJ1-2; tentatively, D is TRBD1 (6 bases). V lost 6 bases to trimming and J lost 8 bases, with 16 bases between them. The CDR3 covers 13 residues. The germline V gene encodes CDR1 SNHLY and CDR2 FYNNEI. The CDR3 nucleotides read TGTGCCAGCAGACCAACAGGGTCTCACGGCTACACCTTC. The encoded protein is CASRPTGSHGYTF.

In its sample, this clone was seen once. The V call is TRBV27, the J call TRBJ2-7; 8 bases map to TRBD2. CDR3 length: 15 residues. Germline values: CDR1 MNHEY, CDR2 SMNVEV (reference sequence). Trimming removed 5 bases from V and 0 bases from J; junction bases left unmatched: 6. The CDR3 sequence is CASSRLAGDSYEQYF. CDR3 nucleotide sequence: TGTGCCAGCAGTCGCCTAGCGGGCGACTCCTACGAGCAGTACTTC.

The chain combines TRBV18 with TRBJ1-2; D gene unclear. Between the trimmed V and J ends, which lost 4 bases and 1 base, there was a span of 10 bases. This CDR3 is 14 amino acids long. Germline CDR1 reads KGHSH; CDR2 reads LQKENI. In DNA form, the CDR3 reads TGTGCCAGCTCACGCGATCCTTATAACTATGGCTACACCTTC. It yields the protein CASSRDPYNYGYTF.

As DNA, the CDR3 is TGCGCCAGCAGCCAAGGGGACTACACAGATACGCAGTATTTT. It translates to CASSQGDYTDTQYF. The V gene is TRBV4-3, the J gene TRBJ2-3; 7 bases are shared with TRBD2. The V segment lost 1 base and the J segment 2 bases; nucleotides outside the gene matches: 0. CDR1 and CDR2 from the germline V gene are LGHNA and YSLEER. The CDR3 is made up of 14 amino acids.

The chain combines TRBV28 with TRBJ2-5; 9 bases are a match to TRBD1. This CDR3 comprises 14 residues. The germline V gene encodes CDR1 MDHEN and CDR2 SYDVKM. The trim removed 5 bases at V and 5 bases at J, leaving 6 bases unmatched. The DNA of the CDR3 is TGTGCCAGCAGTACAGGGGGCGTTTGGGAGACCCAGTACTTC. Translation: CASSTGGVWETQYF.

This chain's CDR3 is CAWRGTATNIDGYTF. The DNA for the CDR3 is TGTGCCTGGAGGGGGACTGCTACGAATATCGATGGCTACACCTTC. The chain combines TRBV30 with TRBJ1-2; tentative D call: TRBD1 (5 bases). V was cut by 3 bases and J by 6 bases, with 20 bases left in between. The germline gives CDR1 GTSNPN, CDR2 SVGIG (reference sequence). The CDR3 spans 15 residues.

The J gene is TRBJ2-1, the V gene TRBV6-5; possible D gene TRBD2, 5 bases. The CDR3 spans 14 residues. Trimming stripped 6 bases from V and 0 bases from J, with 9 bases between. Germline CDR1 is MNHEY and CDR2 is SVGAGI. The CDR3 loop reads CASRTGGSYNEQFF. As DNA, the CDR3 is TGTGCCAGCAGGACCGGAGGCTCCTACAATGAGCAGTTCTTC.

This clone came up once. V and J are TRBV5-1 and TRBJ1-2, with 11 positions matching TRBD1. Germline CDR1 is SGHRS and CDR2 is YFSETQ. The CDR3 runs 14 residues. Trimming removed 4 bases from V and 8 bases from J; junction bases left unmatched: 7. CDR3 DNA: TGCGCCAGCAGCGCCGGACAGGGGGCCTTCGGCTACACCTTC. It codes for CASSAGQGAFGYTF.

The chain has TRBV27 and TRBJ2-3, with 11 bases aligning to TRBD1. The germline CDR1 and CDR2 sequences are MNHEY and SMNVEV (reference sequence). This CDR3 region has 15 residues. After removal of 2 bases from V and 5 bases from J, the junction contained 3 bases not matched to a gene. CDR3 amino acids: CASSLGQGALDTQYF. The DNA for the CDR3 is TGTGCCAGCAGTTTAGGACAGGGGGCCTTAGATACGCAGTATTTT.

The V call is TRBV27, the J call TRBJ2-1, with D possibly TRBD1 on 5 matching bases. V was trimmed by 9 bases and J by 4 bases, leaving 13 bases between them. Germline V gene sequence: CDR1 MNHEY, CDR2 SMNVEV (reference sequence). The CDR3 consists of 13 residues. The CDR3 loop is CASRRQGYNEQFF. CDR3 bases: TGTGCCAGTCGTCGCCAGGGATACAATGAGCAGTTCTTC.

The chain combines TRBV15 with TRBJ1-4, with TRBD1 as a possible D gene (5 bases). V lost 1 base, J lost 4 bases, and 7 bases lay in between. Germline V gives CDR1 LNHNV, CDR2 YYDKDF (reference sequence). CDR3 length: 14 residues. The CDR3 spells CATSRGGLNEKLFF. CDR3 DNA: TGTGCCACCAGCAGAGGGGGACTTAATGAAAAACTGTTTTTT.

The chain couples TRBV28 to TRBJ1-1, with a tentative D call TRBD1 (5 bases). CDR1 and CDR2 from the germline V gene are MDHEN and SYDVKM. The length of the CDR3 is 14 residues. Trimming removed 3 bases at V and 5 bases at J, with 13 bases between. For the CDR3, the DNA is TGTGCCAGCAGTTTCCAGGGTGTCGGTACTGAAGCTTTCTTT. Amino acid sequence: CASSFQGVGTEAFF.

V gene TRBV5-1 combines with J gene TRBJ2-7; perhaps TRBD1 as D (7 bases). V was shortened by 4 bases and J by 2 bases, with 16 bases between the two germline ends. In germline, CDR1 is SGHRS, CDR2 YFSETQ. This CDR3 contains 15 residues. The CDR3 here is CASSRGAGQTYEQYF. The DNA of the CDR3 is TGCGCCAGCAGCAGGGGGGCGGGACAGACCTACGAGCAGTACTTC.

The rearrangement uses TRBV5-1 and TRBJ2-7; TRBD1 matches 8 bases. Unmatched junction bases numbered 10, after V lost 5 bases and J lost 3 bases. The CDR3 loop spans 15 amino acids. The V gene's germline CDR1 is SGHRS and CDR2 YFSETQ. The CDR3 nucleotides read TGCGCCAGCAGTATACAAGGACAGGGAAACTACGAGCAGTACTTC. This encodes CASSIQGQGNYEQYF. The full variable domain, its missing parts supplied by reference TRBV5-1 and TRBJ2-7, is KAGVTQTPRYLIKTRGQQVTLSCSPISGHRSVSWYQQTPGQGLQFLFEYFSETQRNKGNFPGRFSGRQFSNSRSEMNVSTLELGDSALYLCASSIQGQGNYEQYFGPGTRLTVT.

This clone came up once. The J gene is TRBJ1-1, the V gene TRBV19; D is perhaps TRBD1 (6 bases). The CDR3 loop spans 14 amino acids. CDR1 is LNHDA, CDR2 SQIVND, per germline (reference sequence). V dropped 5 bases and J dropped 11 bases, with 21 bases sitting between them. The chain's CDR3 is CASSATNRGTLAFF. The CDR3 coding sequence is TGTGCCAGTAGTGCCACCAACAGAGGGACATTGGCTTTCTTT.

This chain links TRBV4-1 with TRBJ1-3; D gene uncertain. Per the germline V gene, CDR1 is MGHRA and CDR2 is YSYEKL. The length of the CDR3 is 17 residues. Between the trimmed V and J ends, which lost 3 bases and 1 base, there was a span of 16 bases. CDR3 in DNA: TGCGCCAGCAGCCAGGACTTCTCACTTGGGTCTGGAAACACCATATATTTT. Its translation: CASSQDFSLGSGNTIYF.

The chain has TRBV5-5 and TRBJ1-6, with 8 bases lining up with TRBD1. The CDR3 covers 16 residues. CDR1 and CDR2 from the germline V gene are SGHKS and YYEKEE (reference sequence). Trimming took 0 bases from V and 10 from J; bases not matched to a gene: 9. The CDR3 sequence is CASSLVVGQGGSPLHF. The DNA for the CDR3 is TGTGCCAGCAGCTTGGTCGTCGGACAGGGCGGATCACCCCTCCACTTT.